One sample yielded the 9 T cell receptor beta chains listed below, sequenced in a study of shared clonotypes between healthy human individuals (dated by TCRdb to about 2020). The library was produced with the immunoSEQ multiplex PCR assay. Here the immuneACCESS table is served through TCRdb, limited to in-frame sequences with V and J called. Missing clones are a known gap in these copies; in checked studies unresolved V genes cover under half, and the rest lacks a known reason. The sample has about 980,000 clones on record, 60% to 85% of them singletons. The ten largest clones take up about 1.5% of the sample. The sequencing sample was made of memory CD4+ T cells sorted from blood. This sample's cell subset or site label indicates: CD45RA-negative fraction. Receptor source: a man aged 18 to 30 in good health.

This rearrangement joins TRBV28 to TRBJ2-7, with D hard to call. V was clipped by 10 bases and J by 3 bases, with 10 bases between them. This CDR3 has 11 amino acids. CDR1 MDHEN and CDR2 SYDVKM come from the germline V gene. CDR3 DNA: TGTGCCACCCATGTTGACTACGAGCAGTACTTC. This gives the protein CATHVDYEQYF.

This clone was observed a single time. The chain has TRBV5-1 and TRBJ2-2; D is unresolved. CDR1 and CDR2 (germline): SGHRS, YFSETQ. The CDR3 extends over 16 amino acids. V was pared by 0 bases and J by 0 bases, with 9 bases between. The CDR3 region is CASSLGISANTGELFF. The CDR3 DNA reads TGCGCCAGCAGCTTGGGGATCTCCGCGAACACCGGGGAGCTGTTTTTT.

The gene calls are TRBV2 and TRBJ2-7, with 8 nucleotides matching TRBD1. This CDR3 contains 14 residues. Trimming took 9 bases from V and 1 from J; bases not matched to a gene: 8. The germline CDR1 and CDR2 sequences are SNHLY and FYNNEI. The CDR3 sequence: CASLRGPSSYEQYF. The CDR3 DNA follows: TGTGCCAGTCTCAGGGGGCCTTCTTCCTACGAGCAGTACTTC. The full variable domain, its missing parts supplied by reference TRBV2 and TRBJ2-7, is EPEVTQTPSHQVTQMGQEVILRCVPISNHLYFYWYRQILGQKVEFLVSFYNNEISEKSEIFDDQFSVERPDGSNFTLKIRSTKLEDSAMYFCASLRGPSSYEQYFGPGTRLTVT.

The chain couples TRBV11-3 to TRBJ2-5; 9 bases agree with TRBD1. The tail of the sequence fits TRBJ2-7 better, so the J call may be wrong. CDR3 length equals 14 residues. CDR1 is SGHNT and CDR2 is YENEEA in the germline V gene. CDR3 in DNA: TGTGCCAGCAGCATCGGGACAGGGCCGTACGAGCAGTACTTC. It encodes CASSIGTGPYEQYF.

The sample holds a few counts of this clone. The genes are TRBV4-3 and TRBJ2-1; 11 bases match TRBD2. The germline gives CDR1 LGHNA, CDR2 YSLEER. This CDR3 region has 17 residues. J lost 6 bases, V lost 4 bases, and 11 bases had no gene match. The CDR3 region is CASSPHPLAGVGNEQFF. As DNA, the CDR3 is TGCGCCAGCAGCCCCCACCCACTAGCGGGAGTAGGCAATGAGCAGTTCTTC.

This CDR3 is CASSRGTATQETQYF. The CDR3 DNA reads as TGTGCCAGCAGCCGCGGGACAGCAACTCAAGAGACCCAGTACTTC. V gene TRBV7-9 combines with J gene TRBJ2-5; perhaps TRBD1 as D (7 bases). The germline CDR1 and CDR2 sequences are SEHNR and FQNEAQ (reference sequence). The CDR3 length is 15 residues. Trimming left V 5 bases short and J 2 bases short, with 15 bases between.

This clone was observed at least ten times. Other DNA sequences of this sample code for an identical CDR3. This chain uses TRBV6-1 with TRBJ2-7, with D hard to call. The CDR3 extends over 11 amino acids. Deletions cut 2 bases from V and 2 bases from J, with 1 base between. Germline CDR1 is MNHNS and CDR2 is SASEGT. CDR3 in amino acids: CASSEPYEQYF. Here the CDR3 DNA reads TGTGCCAGCAGTGAACCCTACGAGCAGTACTTC.

The chain joins TRBV11-2 to TRBJ1-6; D may be TRBD1 (5 bases). CDR1 is SGHAT and CDR2 is FQNNGV in the germline V gene. The CDR3 runs 15 residues. The V end lost 2 bases, the J end lost 7 bases, and 12 bases lay between the germline ends. The CDR3: CASSLTGTRNSPLHF. CDR3 nucleotides: TGTGCCAGCAGCTTAACAGGTACGCGAAATTCACCCCTCCACTTT.

This clone occurred once. The genes are TRBV4-1 and TRBJ1-6; D is perhaps TRBD1 (6 bases). The CDR3 totals 15 residues. With 4 bases removed from V and 4 bases from J, the gap between germline ends came to 11 bases. Germline-derived CDR1 and CDR2 are MGHRA and YSYEKL. CDR3 sequence: CASSREGGYNSPLHF. CDR3 nucleotides: TGCGCCAGCAGCCGGGAGGGGGGATATAATTCACCCCTCCACTTT.